The 30 T cell receptor beta chains below were found in one sample sequenced in a study of blood T cell repertoires in COVID-19. Assay: immunoSEQ multiplex PCR; the TCRdb copy retains only in-frame clones and omits some. The repertoire holds roughly 380,000 clones, with 89% as singletons. The specimen was peripheral blood. The receptor source for this set is a woman in her 40s with COVID-19, enrolled during active disease.

The chain uses TRBV3-1 (or the pseudogene TRBV3-2) and TRBJ2-3; 10 bases map to TRBD1. V shed 4 bases and J 4 bases; nucleotides not matched to a gene: 8. Germline V CDR1 and CDR2: LGHDT, YNNKEL (reference sequence). The CDR3 is 16 residues long. The CDR3 spells CASSLHTGQGPDTQYF. The CDR3 DNA sequence: TGTGCCAGCAGCCTTCACACGGGACAGGGGCCAGATACGCAGTATTTT.

The rearrangement links TRBV5-1 to TRBJ1-5; tentatively, D is TRBD1 (6 bases). Trimming shortened V by 0 bases and J by 2 bases, and 12 bases separated the two germline ends. CDR3 length: 16 residues. The germline V gene has CDR1 SGHRS and CDR2 YFSETQ. As DNA, the CDR3 is TGCGCCAGCAGCTTGGGGACAGTCGAGGGCAATCAGCCCCAGCATTTT. It encodes CASSLGTVEGNQPQHF. Complete variable domain (other parts from reference TRBV5-1 and TRBJ1-5): KAGVTQTPRYLIKTRGQQVTLSCSPISGHRSVSWYQQTPGQGLQFLFEYFSETQRNKGNFPGRFSGRQFSNSRSEMNVSTLELGDSALYLCASSLGTVEGNQPQHFGDGTRLSIL.

The chain employs TRBV5-6 and TRBJ1-2; D not certain. V shed 4 bases and J shed 8 bases, with 12 bases lying between them. From germline, CDR1 is SGHDT and CDR2 YYEEEE. This CDR3 region has 12 residues. Written as DNA, the CDR3 is TGTGCCAGCAGCCCCCTTGGTGGCGGCTACACCTTC. This gives the protein CASSPLGGGYTF.

The chain uses TRBV19 and TRBJ1-1; 8 bases match TRBD1. The germline V gene has CDR1 LNHDA and CDR2 SQIVND (reference sequence). Losses at the gene ends were 4 bases for V and 5 bases for J; bases not matched to a gene: 9. CDR3 length: 15 amino acids. CDR3 bases: TGTGCCAGTAGTACCCGGACAGGGCAAGGAACTGAAGCTTTCTTT. Translating gives CASSTRTGQGTEAFF.

This clone was recorded only once. This chain uses TRBV12-5 with TRBJ2-1; possibly TRBD1 for D (6 bases). This CDR3 has 13 amino acids. Germline V gives CDR1 LGHNT, CDR2 FRNRAP. Trimming removed 2 bases at V and 7 bases at J, with 9 bases between. CDR3 region: CASGLTGRNEQFF. The CDR3, as DNA: TGTGCTAGTGGTTTGACAGGGCGGAATGAGCAGTTCTTC.

The chain has TRBV10-2 and TRBJ1-4; D remains unclear. The germline V gene has CDR1 WSHSY and CDR2 SAAADI. V was trimmed by 3 bases and J by 7 bases, leaving 12 bases between them. The CDR3 loop spans 14 amino acids. CDR3 loop: CASSDPSRGEKLFF. CDR3 sequence (DNA): TGCGCCAGCAGTGACCCGTCAAGAGGTGAAAAACTGTTTTTT.

The V and J genes are TRBV4-3 and TRBJ2-5; possibly TRBD2 for D (6 bases). The germline V gene has CDR1 LGHNA and CDR2 YSLEER. The CDR3 covers 15 residues. The V and J ends lost 2 bases and 2 bases respectively, with 12 bases between them. CDR3 bases: TGCGCCAGCAGCCAAAACCTAGCGAGTCAAGAGACCCAGTACTTC. The encoded protein is CASSQNLASQETQYF.

The rearrangement uses TRBV7-2 and TRBJ2-7, with 9 bases lining up with TRBD2. The CDR3 has 15 amino acids. The germline gives CDR1 SGHTA, CDR2 FQGNSA. V shed 2 bases, J shed 4 bases, and the junction held 6 bases outside the gene matches. The CDR3 coding sequence is TGTGCCAGCAGCTTACGGGCTAGCGGGACTTACGAGCAGTACTTC. Translation: CASSLRASGTYEQYF.

J is TRBJ1-1 and V is TRBV29-1, with TRBD1 as a possible D gene (6 bases). The V and J ends lost 8 bases and 0 bases respectively, with 13 bases between them. Germline CDR1 SQVTM, CDR2 ANQGSEA. This CDR3 is 13 amino acids long. The CDR3 DNA follows: TGCAGCTTAAATACAGGGTTGAACACTGAAGCTTTCTTT. Translating gives CSLNTGLNTEAFF. The full variable domain, in which reference TRBV29-1 and TRBJ1-1 provide the parts outside the CDR3, is SAVISQKPSRDICQRGTSLTIQCQVDSQVTMMFWYRQQPGQSLTLIATANQGSEATYESGFVIDKFPISRPNLTFSTLTVSNMSPEDSSIYLCSLNTGLNTEAFFGQGTRLTVV.

The chain recombines TRBV19 with TRBJ2-1, with 9 bases matching TRBD2. Germline V gives CDR1 LNHDA, CDR2 SQIVND (reference sequence). CDR3 length: 17 residues. J gave up 0 bases and V 2 bases, and 5 bases lay outside the gene matches. In nucleotides, the CDR3 is TGTGCCAGTAGTATATTTAGCGGGGGTAGCTCCTACAATGAGCAGTTCTTC. Translating gives CASSIFSGGSSYNEQFF.

The CDR3 DNA is TGCGCCAGCAGCTCTGGGACTAGCGGGAAGAGCTCCTACAATGAGCAGTTCTTC. Its translation is CASSSGTSGKSSYNEQFF. V is TRBV5-1 and J is TRBJ2-1; TRBD2 agrees at 13 bases. Germline values: CDR1 SGHRS, CDR2 YFSETQ. The trim removed 3 bases at V and 0 bases at J, leaving 6 bases unmatched. This CDR3 is built from 18 residues.

The genes are TRBV9 and TRBJ2-3; D gene unclear. This CDR3 has 16 residues. The germline V gene has CDR1 SGDLS and CDR2 YYNGEE. Trimming took 4 bases from V and 2 from J, leaving 17 bases between them. The CDR3 is CASSPQFVGSTDTQYF. In DNA form, the CDR3 reads TGTGCCAGCAGCCCGCAATTTGTGGGCTCCACAGATACGCAGTATTTT.

V is TRBV29-1 and J is TRBJ2-2; 11 bases map to TRBD1. CDR1 and CDR2 from the germline V gene are SQVTM and ANQGSEA. The CDR3 covers 17 residues. V trimming: 3 bases; J trimming: 4 bases; junction bases outside the gene matches: 10. As DNA, the CDR3 is TGCAGCGTTGACCAAGGGGTAGGGACAGGGGGCACCGGGGAGCTGTTTTTT. Protein sequence: CSVDQGVGTGGTGELFF.

This sequence joins TRBV2 and TRBJ2-5, with TRBD1 matching 7 bases. V trimming: 7 bases; J trimming: 5 bases; junction bases outside the gene matches: 10. This CDR3 contains 14 residues. CDR1 and CDR2 (germline): SNHLY, FYNNEI. For the CDR3, the DNA is TGTGCCAGCATTCTTACGACAGGGTTGGAGACCCAGTACTTC. It codes for CASILTTGLETQYF.

The chain recombines TRBV4-3 with TRBJ1-4; unclear D gene. V gave up 0 bases and J gave up 0 bases, with 5 bases separating them. CDR3 length: 15 residues. Germline V lookup: CDR1 LGHNA, CDR2 YSLEER. The CDR3 loop is CASSQDTSTNEKLFF. CDR3 nucleotide sequence: TGCGCCAGCAGCCAAGACACATCAACTAATGAAAAACTGTTTTTT.

This chain joins TRBV15 and TRBJ1-3, with unresolved D. V gave up 0 bases and J gave up 2 bases, with 8 bases separating them. Germline-derived CDR1 and CDR2 are LNHNV and YYDKDF (reference sequence). The CDR3 contains 15 residues. The CDR3 DNA reads as TGTGCCACCAGCAGAGATCTTCTAACTGGAAACACCATATATTTT. It yields the protein CATSRDLLTGNTIYF.

V is TRBV28 and J is TRBJ1-4, with D possibly TRBD1 on 6 matching bases. With 5 bases removed from V and 3 bases from J, the gap between germline ends came to 10 bases. CDR1 is MDHEN and CDR2 is SYDVKM in the germline V gene. This CDR3 is 14 amino acids long. The CDR3 spells CASSTQGSNEKLFF. Here the CDR3 DNA reads TGTGCCAGCAGTACCCAGGGGTCTAATGAAAAACTGTTTTTT.

This chain joins TRBV28 and TRBJ1-1; D gene uncertain. This CDR3 is 10 amino acids long. Trimming pared 6 bases from V and 8 bases from J, leaving 7 bases between. Germline lookup yields CDR1 MDHEN and CDR2 SYDVKM. CDR3 in amino acids: CASRRGEAFF. CDR3 DNA sequence: TGTGCCAGCAGACGGGGAGAAGCTTTCTTT.

This chain uses TRBV20-1 with TRBJ2-7, with 7 bases lining up with TRBD2. This CDR3 spans 14 amino acids. Germline V lookup: CDR1 DFQATT, CDR2 SNEGSKA (reference sequence). With 3 bases clipped from V and 2 bases from J, the junction kept 7 bases outside the gene matches. CDR3 in amino acids: CSASQAGATYEQYF. Here the CDR3 DNA reads TGCAGTGCTAGTCAGGCGGGAGCCACCTACGAGCAGTACTTC.

The genes are TRBV7-3 and TRBJ1-1, with TRBD1 as a possible D gene (6 bases). There are 13 residues in the CDR3. Trimming took 5 bases from V and 1 from J, leaving 8 bases between them. Germline V lookup: CDR1 SGHTA, CDR2 FQGTGA. The CDR3 loop is CASSQTGNTEAFF. For the CDR3, the DNA is TGTGCCAGCAGCCAGACAGGGAACACTGAAGCTTTCTTT.

The chain has TRBV5-1 and TRBJ1-6; D possibly corresponds to TRBD1 (6 bases). This CDR3 is 16 amino acids long. The V and J ends lost 3 bases and 0 bases respectively, with 10 bases between them. The germline gives CDR1 SGHRS, CDR2 YFSETQ. CDR3 protein: CASSSGVDSYNSPLHF. CDR3 in DNA: TGCGCCAGCAGCTCAGGGGTTGACTCCTATAATTCACCCCTCCACTTT.

This chain links TRBV20-1 with TRBJ2-1, with D perhaps matching TRBD1 (6 bases). The V and J ends lost 3 bases and 9 bases respectively, with 21 bases between them. CDR1 and CDR2 from the germline V gene are DFQATT and SNEGSKA (reference sequence). This CDR3 has 15 amino acids. In DNA, the CDR3 is TGCAGTGCTAGTCGGGACACCTGGGCGAATGGTGAGCAGTTCTTC. Translating gives CSASRDTWANGEQFF.

The rearrangement links TRBV25-1 to TRBJ2-5; TRBD2 might be the D (7 bases). The V end lost 6 bases, the J end lost 7 bases, and 24 bases lay between the germline ends. The CDR3 consists of 16 residues. CDR1 and CDR2 (germline): MGHDK, SYGVNS. The CDR3 DNA reads as TGTGCCAGCAGGACGGGGGGCCCCCTTGAGGGAGGGACCCAGTACTTC. It codes for CASRTGGPLEGGTQYF.

The rearrangement joins TRBV7-2 to TRBJ1-2, with 9 bases lining up with TRBD1. In germline, CDR1 is SGHTA, CDR2 FQGNSA. CDR3 length equals 15 residues. The trim removed 4 bases at V and 8 bases at J, leaving 11 bases unmatched. CDR3 in amino acids: CASSSGDRVPWGYTF. The CDR3 coding sequence is TGTGCCAGCAGCTCAGGGGACAGGGTCCCCTGGGGCTACACCTTC.

This chain connects TRBV9 to TRBJ2-3; 8 bases agree with TRBD1. The V gene end was trimmed by 2 bases and the J gene end by 0 bases; junction bases not matched to a gene: 5. The CDR3 extends over 16 amino acids. Germline CDR1 reads SGDLS; CDR2 reads YYNGEE. The CDR3 DNA is TGTGCCAGCAGCGTCTGGACAGGGCCCAGCACAGATACGCAGTATTTT. Its translation: CASSVWTGPSTDTQYF.

The chain carries TRBV9 and TRBJ2-3; the match to TRBD2 covers 9 bases. V shed 3 bases, J shed 0 bases, and the junction held 5 bases outside the gene matches. The CDR3 is made up of 16 amino acids. Germline CDR1 is SGDLS and CDR2 is YYNGEE. The CDR3 DNA follows: TGTGCCAGCAGCGGTATAGCGGGGGCGAGCACAGATACGCAGTATTTT. It codes for CASSGIAGASTDTQYF.

The chain employs TRBV12-3 or TRBV12-4 and TRBJ1-1; D is ambiguous. With 3 bases removed from V and 0 bases from J, the gap between germline ends came to 5 bases. The CDR3 consists of 13 residues. The DNA of the CDR3 is TGTGCCAGCAGTTTTTCCATGAACACTGAAGCTTTCTTT. Translating gives CASSFSMNTEAFF.

The V gene is TRBV19, the J gene TRBJ1-6, with a weak D call TRBD1 (5 bases). Trimming stripped 0 bases from V and 6 bases from J, with 12 bases between. Germline V gives CDR1 LNHDA, CDR2 SQIVND (reference sequence). The CDR3 spans 16 residues. The DNA for the CDR3 is TGTGCCAGTAGTATAGATGACAGATCAACTAATTCACCCCTCCACTTT. Protein: CASSIDDRSTNSPLHF.

The chain couples TRBV6-5 to TRBJ2-7; D is unclear. CDR3 length: 13 amino acids. V lost 0 bases and J lost 4, with 7 bases in between. The germline V gene has CDR1 MNHEY and CDR2 SVGAGI. This CDR3 is CASSYSPSYEQYF. The CDR3 DNA follows: TGTGCCAGCAGTTACTCTCCGAGTTACGAGCAGTACTTC.

The chain has TRBV9 and TRBJ2-1; TRBD2 matches at 16 bases. With 3 bases clipped from V and 2 bases from J, the junction kept 5 bases outside the gene matches. The CDR3 is 18 amino acids. Germline V gene sequence: CDR1 SGDLS, CDR2 YYNGEE. The CDR3 nucleotides are TGTGCCAGCAGCGCGCCGGGACTAGCGGGGGGGCCCTACAATGAGCAGTTCTTC. It specifies CASSAPGLAGGPYNEQFF.